Sequencing of this T cell receptor beta chain was carried out in a study of cytomegalovirus exposure and HLA in healthy donors. Trimming removed 2 bases from V and 5 bases from J, with 15 bases in between. Germline V gene sequence: CDR1 GTSNPN, CDR2 SVGIG (reference sequence). This CDR3 is 14 amino acids long. Notes on the study in general: Further analysis was carried out later, and it showed several of the most significant clusters appearing linked to common viral pathogens. A later analysis found most CMV-associated TCR beta chains apparently HLA-restricted. Upon later analysis, TCR association rates were observed to vary by HLA locus, being highest for DRB1 and lowest for HLA-C.

Note on this clone: Its antigen is still unknown.

PCR employed 60 Vbeta and 13 Jbeta primers. Assay: immunoSEQ multiplex PCR; the TCRdb copy retains only in-frame clones and omits some. The table has under 85,000 clones, around four fifths seen once. The material sequenced was PBMCs. The source is a woman in her 30s in good health and CMV-seronegative. The rearrangement joins TRBV30 to TRBJ1-1; the D gene is possibly TRBD1 (5 bases). The CDR3 sequence: CAWSWGSGGTEAFF. The CDR3 nucleotides are TGTGCCTGGAGTTGGGGCTCAGGTGGAACTGAAGCTTTCTTT.